This is a list of T cell receptor beta chains from one sample in a study of cytomegalovirus exposure and HLA in healthy donors. Measured with immunoSEQ multiplex PCR; TCRdb has only the in-frame clones, and not every one. The table includes some 90,000 clones, approximately 80% detected once. Sequences were obtained from PBMCs. These receptor sequences come from a woman aged 45-59 years in good health and CMV-seropositive. CDR3s include the opening cysteine and the closing phenylalanine or tryptophan. D genes are given only for firm matches. Size is omitted from some rows. Given values are once, few, many or a class for expanded clones.

NA	NA	TRBV27	TRBJ2-1	TGTGCCAGCAGTTCCCTCGTGGAGGGTCGGAATGAGCAGTTCTTC	CASSSLVEGRNEQFF
NA	NA	TRBV27	TRBJ1-5	TGTGCCAGCAGCCTAGTCGGTCAGCCCCAGCATTTT	CASSLVGQPQHF
NA	TRBD2	TRBV18	TRBJ2-1	TGTGCCAGCTCACCACCCACTCGGGAGGAACAGTTCTTC	CASSPPTREEQFF
NA	NA	TRBV7-9	TRBJ2-2	TGTGCCAGCACCGGCGGTGGTCCGCACACCGGGGAGCTGTTTTTT	CASTGGGPHTGELFF
NA	TRBD1	TRBV18	TRBJ1-2	TGTGCCAGCTCCAGACAGGGGAACTATGGCTACACCTTC	CASSRQGNYGYTF
NA	TRBD2	TRBV19	TRBJ2-5	TGTGCCAGTAGTATACTAGCGGGAGGGAGAGAGACCCAGTACTTC	CASSILAGGRETQYF
NA	TRBD1	TRBV5-1	TRBJ1-2	TGCGCCAGCAGCTCCATGGGACAGGGCCTTAACTATGGCTACACCTTC	CASSSMGQGLNYGYTF
NA	TRBD2	TRBV5-1	TRBJ2-3	TGCGCCAGCAGCTTGAGGTTTTCGGCGGGAGGGCCTGTCACAGATACGCAGTATTTT	CASSLRFSAGGPVTDTQYF
NA	NA	TRBV30	TRBJ2-1	TGTGCCTGTTCCTGGGACAACGCCTACAATGAGCAGTTCTTC	CACSWDNAYNEQFF
NA	NA	TRBV7-3	TRBJ2-3	TGTGCCAGCAGCCCCGTTGGCAGTCCAACGCAGTATTTT	CASSPVGSPTQYF
NA	TRBD1	TRBV27	TRBJ1-2	TGTGCCAGCAGCTTCGGCGACAGGGTCTATGGCTACACCTTC	CASSFGDRVYGYTF
NA	TRBD2	TRBV28	TRBJ2-1	TGTGCCAGCAGTTTCGTGGGCGGGACTAGCGGGAGGGGAGCCTACAATGAGCAGTTCTTC	CASSFVGGTSGRGAYNEQFF
NA	NA	TRBV6-1	TRBJ1-2	TGTGCCAGCACAAAGTTAAGGACAGAAAACTATGGCTACACCTTC	CASTKLRTENYGYTF
NA	NA	TRBV21-1	TRBJ1-1	TGTGCCGGGGGTCAGGGGGCGGTCACTGAAGCTTTCTTT	CAGGQGAVTEAFF
NA	TRBD1	TRBV5-1	TRBJ1-2	TGCGCCAGCAGCGTCGGGGTGAATTCCGGGACAGGGGGCTCAAAGCGCTATGGCTACACCTTC	CASSVGVNSGTGGSKRYGYTF
NA	TRBD1	TRBV30	TRBJ1-4	TGTGCCTGTCGGACAGGGGGAGAAAAACTGTTTTTT	CACRTGGEKLFF
NA	NA	TRBV6-1	TRBJ1-5	TGTGCCAGCAGTGAAGGGACAGTTAGCAATCAGCCCCAGCATTTT	CASSEGTVSNQPQHF
few	NA	TRBV6-4	TRBJ2-5	TGTGCCAGCGCCTACAGAGACCAAGAGACCCAGTACTTC	CASAYRDQETQYF
NA	TRBD1	TRBV5-1	TRBJ2-7	TGCGCCAGCAGCCGAGGACAGGATAAGCAGTACTTC	CASSRGQDKQYF
NA	NA	TRBV30	TRBJ1-1	TGTGCCTGGGGCGGGTTTACTGAAGCTTTCTTT	CAWGGFTEAFF
NA	NA	TRBV18	TRBJ2-7	TGTGCCAGCTCACCACTACCGGGGAACTCCTACGAGCAGTACTTC	CASSPLPGNSYEQYF
NA	TRBD2	TRBV5-1	TRBJ2-1	TGCGCCAGCAGCCCCTCAGCGGGAGGGCCGAATGAGCAGTTCTTC	CASSPSAGGPNEQFF
NA	NA	TRBV19	TRBJ1-4	TGTGCCAGTAATTATGCACAGCCCGCCGAAAAACTGTTTTTT	CASNYAQPAEKLFF
NA	TRBD1	TRBV13	TRBJ1-4	TGTGCCAGCAGCTTAGGAACCGACAGGGATGGAGAAAAACTGTTTTTT	CASSLGTDRDGEKLFF
NA	NA	TRBV5-1	TRBJ2-6	TGCGCCAGTTGGGGGACTTCCCCGACGGGGGGGGCCAACGTCCTGACTTTC	CASWGTSPTGGANVLTF
NA	NA	TRBV30	TRBJ1-2	TGTGCCTCAGACCCCCTGAGGTATGGCTACACCTTC	CASDPLRYGYTF
NA	NA	TRBV5-1	TRBJ2-3	TGTGCCAGCAGCCCCCCGTCCCAGAGCACAGATACGCAGTATTTT	CASSPPSQSTDTQYF
NA	TRBD2	TRBV6-5	TRBJ2-1	TGTGCCAGCAGAGCGGGGGGATCGAATGAGCAGTTCTTC	CASRAGGSNEQFF
NA	TRBD2	TRBV2	TRBJ2-1	TGTGCCAGCAGTGAAGCTAGCGGGAACAATGAGCAGTTCTTC	CASSEASGNNEQFF
NA	NA	TRBV30	TRBJ1-4	TGTGCCTGGAGTACCCACAGGTCAACTAATGAAAAACTGTTTTTT	CAWSTHRSTNEKLFF
NA	NA	TRBV11-3	TRBJ1-1	TGTGCCAGCAGCTTAGAATATATGAACACTGAAGCTTTCTTT	CASSLEYMNTEAFF
NA	TRBD1	TRBV7-9	TRBJ2-5	TGTGCCAGCAGCCTACAGACAGGGGGCCAAGAGACCCAGTACTTC	CASSLQTGGQETQYF
NA	NA	TRBV27	TRBJ2-2	TGTGCCAGCAGGGTGGGAGGAGGAACCGGGGAGCTGTTTTTT	CASRVGGGTGELFF
NA	TRBD1	TRBV7-9	TRBJ2-7	TGTGCCAGCAGTAGAGGGGGCCCCCACGAGCAGTACTTC	CASSRGGPHEQYF
NA	TRBD1	TRBV5-1	TRBJ2-5	TGCGCCAGCAGCCCCGGGACAGCAGAAGAGACCCAGTACTTC	CASSPGTAEETQYF
NA	TRBD2	TRBV5-4	TRBJ2-1	TGTGCCAGCAGCCTAGGACTAGCGGGCTTTGAGCAGTTCTTC	CASSLGLAGFEQFF
few	TRBD2	TRBV5-5	TRBJ2-2	TGTGCCAGCAGCCCGATTGGGACTAGCGGGGTTAACACCGGGGAGCTGTTTTTT	CASSPIGTSGVNTGELFF
NA	TRBD1	TRBV9	TRBJ2-5	TGTGCCAGCAGCGTAGATTCAGGGGGCGTAGAGACCCAGTACTTC	CASSVDSGGVETQYF
NA	NA	TRBV21-1	TRBJ1-2	TGTGCCAGCAGGATCGGGTCGAGGGAAGTAAGCTGGGGCTACACCTTC	CASRIGSREVSWGYTF
NA	NA	TRBV30	TRBJ1-5	TGTGCCTGGAGCGAGGACAGATATCAGCCCCAGCATTTT	CAWSEDRYQPQHF
NA	NA	TRBV6-1	TRBJ2-7	TGTGCCAGCAGCTACGGGGGGCGCAACGAGCAGTACTTC	CASSYGGRNEQYF
few	NA	TRBV5-4	TRBJ1-2	TGTGCCAGCAGCTTCGACAGACTCTATGGCTACACCTTC	CASSFDRLYGYTF